This TCR beta chain was identified during a study of technical replicates of blood from several donors. The trim removed 2 bases at V and 4 bases at J, leaving 9 bases unmatched. This CDR3 is 16 amino acids long. CDR1 and CDR2 from the germline V gene are SQVTM and ANQGSEA. The repertoire was sequenced with immunoSEQ multiplex PCR; TCRdb's copy has only in-frame clones and lacks some. The sample carries tens of thousands of clones, around 94% recorded once. This TCR derives from a human donor in good health. The chain combines TRBV29-1 with TRBJ1-4; TRBD1 agrees at 8 bases. What was sequenced was T cells isolated from PBMCs. The CDR3 nucleotides read TGCAGCGTTGAAATTAGGACAGGGCTTTATAATGAAAAACTGTTTTTT. Translation gives CSVEIRTGLYNEKLFF. The variable domain in full, with the rest retrieved from reference TRBV29-1 and TRBJ1-4, is SAVISQKPSRDICQRGTSLTIQCQVDSQVTMMFWYRQQPGQSLTLIATANQGSEATYESGFVIDKFPISRPNLTFSTLTVSNMSPEDSSIYLCSVEIRTGLYNEKLFFGSGTQLSVL.